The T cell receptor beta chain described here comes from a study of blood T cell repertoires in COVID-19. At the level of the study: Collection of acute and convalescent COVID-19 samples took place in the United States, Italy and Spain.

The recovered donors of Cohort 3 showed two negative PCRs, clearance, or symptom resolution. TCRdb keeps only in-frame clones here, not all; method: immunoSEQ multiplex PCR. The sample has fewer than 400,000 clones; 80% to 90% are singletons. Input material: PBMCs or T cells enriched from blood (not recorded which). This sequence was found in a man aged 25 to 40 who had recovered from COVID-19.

The CDR3 protein is CASSLVSSGGAGEQFF. The CDR3 DNA follows: TGTGCCAGCAGCTTAGTGTCTAGCGGGGGGGCCGGTGAGCAGTTCTTC. The chain links TRBV7-2 to TRBJ2-1; 12 bases agree with TRBD2. The CDR3 totals 16 residues. V shed 1 base and J 9 bases; nucleotides not matched to a gene: 7. Looked up from germline, CDR1 is SGHTA and CDR2 is FQGNSA. The variable domain in full, completed from reference TRBV7-2 and TRBJ2-1, reads GAGVSQSPSNKVTEKGKDVELRCDPISGHTALYWYRQSLGQGLEFLIYFQGNSAPDKSGLPSDRFSAERTGGSVSTLTIQRTQQEDSAVYLCASSLVSSGGAGEQFFGPGTRLTVL.